One T cell receptor (beta chain) is described in this entry. Source study methods: Quantification of nucleated cells was approximated via reference gene primer amplification. Generated by immunoSEQ multiplex PCR, the TCRdb table keeps only in-frame clones and is missing some. The V and J calls and clone size are taken from that table; D and trimming were inferred from the DNA. The table has approximately 90,000 clones, 81% seen once. The CDR3 is 15 residues long. The trim removed 3 bases at V and 2 bases at J, leaving 4 bases unmatched. The germline V gene has CDR1 DFQATT and CDR2 SNEGSKA (reference sequence). The data originate from a study of blood T cell repertoires in COVID-19. The overall study: Specimens from acute and convalescent COVID-19 originated in the United States, Italy and Spain. Sources were T cells, B-cell-depleted T cells, or PBMCs; the material itself was cDNA or gDNA.

This clonotype was obtained from an elderly man with active or convalescent COVID-19. The sequencing sample was made of peripheral blood. The rearrangement uses TRBV20-1 and TRBJ2-3; 11 bases align to TRBD2. CDR3 sequence: CSASGTSGVTDTQYF. CDR3 in DNA: TGCAGTGCTAGTGGGACTAGCGGCGTCACAGATACGCAGTATTTT.